Presented here are 29 T cell receptor beta chains from one specimen sequenced in a study of T cell responses to AZD1222 COVID-19 vaccine. The protocol was immunoSEQ multiplex PCR, while the TCRdb copy is restricted to in-frame clones and leaves out a portion. This table holds 73,000 or so clones, 82% found once. The sample was peripheral blood, taken on day 0 of AZD1222 vaccination. The receptors derive from an adult in good health.

The V gene is TRBV9, the J gene TRBJ1-6; possible D gene TRBD1, 6 bases. The CDR3 runs to 13 residues. V was cut by 3 bases and J by 10 bases, with 11 bases left in between. The germline V gene encodes CDR1 SGDLS and CDR2 YYNGEE. The CDR3 loop reads CASSEGQGSPLHF. In nucleotides, the CDR3 is TGTGCCAGCAGCGAGGGGCAGGGGTCACCCCTCCACTTT.

The J gene is TRBJ2-7, the V gene TRBV4-1; 10 nucleotides match TRBD1. The CDR3 totals 15 residues. Trimming at V came to 3 bases and at J to 3 bases, leaving 5 bases not matched to a gene. In germline, CDR1 is MGHRA, CDR2 YSYEKL. CDR3 sequence (DNA): TGCGCCAGCAGCCAGGGGACAGGGGAGGGCTACGAGCAGTACTTC. This codes for CASSQGTGEGYEQYF.

This clone was counted between two and nine times. The V call is TRBV12-5, the J call TRBJ2-7, with 9 bases that match TRBD1. V was pared by 7 bases and J by 3 bases, with 7 bases of the junction left unmatched. Germline CDR1 reads LGHNT; CDR2 reads FRNRAP. The CDR3 has 14 amino acids. CDR3 protein: CASALGQGFYEQYF. Here the CDR3 DNA reads TGTGCTAGTGCTCTCGGACAGGGGTTCTACGAGCAGTACTTC.

The chain joins TRBV7-8 to TRBJ2-7, with D unresolved. The CDR3 is 12 residues long. V was cut by 2 bases and J by 10 bases, with 12 bases left in between. Germline values: CDR1 SGHVS, CDR2 FQNEAQ. The CDR3 protein is CASSLYGLSQYF. DNA of the CDR3: TGTGCCAGCAGCTTATATGGCCTCAGCCAGTACTTC.

The chain links TRBV7-2 to TRBJ1-3; D is ambiguous. CDR1 is SGHTA, CDR2 FQGNSA, per germline. CDR3 length: 13 amino acids. V shed 2 bases and J shed 7 bases, with 9 bases lying between them. CDR3 bases: TGTGCCAGCAGCTTATCCCAGGCGAACACCATATATTTT. Protein: CASSLSQANTIYF.

This clone was detected only a few times. Here the CDR3 DNA reads TGTGCCAGCAGCCCCGCCCGAACAAACGAAAAACTGTTTTTT. This codes for CASSPARTNEKLFF. The chain links TRBV7-8 to TRBJ1-4; D is uncertain. The CDR3 sequence is 14 residues long. The ends were cut back, 5 bases at V and 8 bases at J, with 15 bases in the middle. CDR1 SGHVS and CDR2 FQNEAQ come from the germline V gene.

This clone showed up just once. The chain uses TRBV7-2 and TRBJ1-5; 9 nucleotides line up with TRBD1. This CDR3 comprises 14 residues. Germline-derived CDR1 and CDR2 are SGHTA and FQGNSA. After removal of 5 bases from V and 4 bases from J, the junction contained 3 bases not matched to a gene. Written as DNA, the CDR3 is TGTGCCAGCAGCCAACAGGGGGCGAATCAGCCCCAGCATTTT. Protein sequence: CASSQQGANQPQHF.

The genes are TRBV19 and TRBJ1-1, with 9 bases that match TRBD1. Trimming removed 7 bases from V and 5 bases from J; junction bases left unmatched: 8. CDR3 length: 14 residues. CDR1 LNHDA and CDR2 SQIVND come from the germline V gene (reference sequence). CDR3 amino acids: CASTRDRVSTEAFF. CDR3 coding DNA: TGTGCCAGTACCCGGGACAGGGTTTCAACTGAAGCTTTCTTT. Based on the CDR3 plus reference TRBV19 and TRBJ1-1, the full variable domain is DGGITQSPKYLFRKEGQNVTLSCEQNLNHDAMYWYRQDPGQGLRLIYYSQIVNDFQKGDIAEGYSVSREKKESFPLTVTSAQKNPTAFYLCASTRDRVSTEAFFGQGTRLTVV.

The chain links TRBV28 to TRBJ2-1, with 9 bases aligning to TRBD2. The V gene end was trimmed by 5 bases and the J gene end by 4 bases; junction bases not matched to a gene: 6. This CDR3 is built from 15 residues. The germline V gene has CDR1 MDHEN and CDR2 SYDVKM. CDR3: CASSQSGGRYNEQFF. In nucleotides, the CDR3 is TGTGCCAGCAGTCAGAGCGGGGGGAGATACAATGAGCAGTTCTTC.

Comments on this clone: Being one base from a much bigger clone, this may be a read error. Other DNA sequences from this sample encode an identical CDR3 as well. The V call is TRBV2, the J call TRBJ2-2; 8 positions match TRBD2. The CDR3 extends over 15 amino acids. After removal of 4 bases from V and 6 bases from J, the junction contained 7 bases not matched to a gene. Germline values: CDR1 SNHLY, CDR2 FYNNEI. The CDR3 loop reads CASSGRLGGAGELFF. The DNA for the CDR3 is TGTGCCAGCAGTGGGCGTCTCGGGGGGGCCGGGGAGCTGTTTTTT. Complete variable domain (other parts from reference TRBV2 and TRBJ2-2): EPEVTQTPSHQVTQMGQEVILRCVPISNHLYFYWYRQILGQKVEFLVSFYNNEISEKSEIFDDQFSVERPDGSNFTLKIRSTKLEDSAMYFCASSGRLGGAGELFFGEGSRLTVL.

The rearrangement uses TRBV11-3 and TRBJ2-7, with D perhaps TRBD1 or TRBD2 (5 bases each). The V end lost 1 base, the J end lost 7 bases, and 11 bases lay between the germline ends. Per the germline V gene, CDR1 is SGHNT and CDR2 is YENEEA. The CDR3 runs 13 residues. The DNA for the CDR3 is TGTGCCAGCAGCTTAGGTTCCGGGGCGGAGCAGTACTTC. Translating it yields CASSLGSGAEQYF. Full variable domain (rest looked up from reference TRBV11-3 and TRBJ2-7): EAGVVQSPRYKIIEKKQPVAFWCNPISGHNTLYWYLQNLGQGPELLIRYENEEAVDDSQLPKDRFSAERLKGVDSTLKIQPAELGDSAVYLCASSLGSGAEQYFGPGTRLTVT.

The rearrangement uses TRBV9 and TRBJ1-2; no clear D gene. V shed 0 bases and J shed 0 bases, with 12 bases lying between them. The germline CDR1 and CDR2 sequences are SGDLS and YYNGEE. The CDR3 runs to 16 residues. The CDR3 bases are TGTGCCAGCAGCGTAGCATCGAACGGAGCTAACTATGGCTACACCTTC. Encoded protein: CASSVASNGANYGYTF.

The chain couples TRBV15 to TRBJ2-3; 13 bases are a match to TRBD2. Per germline, CDR1 LNHNV and CDR2 YYDKDF (reference sequence). Unmatched junction bases numbered 7, after V lost 5 bases and J lost 2 bases. CDR3 size: 17 residues. The CDR3: CATSSSTSGGNTDTQYF. The CDR3 bases are TGTGCCACCAGCTCGTCGACTAGCGGGGGGAACACAGATACGCAGTATTTT.

This clone has only a few counts. The chain uses TRBV7-8 and TRBJ1-4, with 9 nucleotides matching TRBD1. Trimming took 3 bases from V and 7 from J; bases not matched to a gene: 9. The germline V gene encodes CDR1 SGHVS and CDR2 FQNEAQ. This CDR3 is 16 amino acids long. The CDR3 coding sequence is TGTGCCAGCAGCTTTGGGACGGGACAGGGATCTGAAAAACTGTTTTTT. This translates into CASSFGTGQGSEKLFF.

This chain joins TRBV5-3 and TRBJ1-1; a possible D gene is TRBD1 (5 bases). TRBV5-3 is an open reading frame whose function is uncertain. V lost 0 bases, J lost 0 bases, and 15 bases lay in between. The CDR3 is made up of 17 amino acids. The CDR3 DNA reads TGTGCCAGAAGCTTGGTTAGGGGAGCTGTTCTGAACACTGAAGCTTTCTTT. Its translation: CARSLVRGAVLNTEAFF.

This rearrangement joins TRBV7-9 to TRBJ1-5; 7 nucleotides match TRBD1. The CDR3 is made up of 14 amino acids. V was pared by 5 bases and J by 5 bases, with 6 bases of the junction left unmatched. Germline loops: CDR1 SEHNR, CDR2 FQNEAQ (reference sequence). The CDR3 region is CASSRNRGDQPQHF. CDR3 coding DNA: TGTGCCAGCAGCCGAAACAGGGGCGATCAGCCCCAGCATTTT.

The chain uses TRBV9 and TRBJ2-1, with 10 bases identical to TRBD1. There are 16 residues in the CDR3. The germline gives CDR1 SGDLS, CDR2 YYNGEE. V dropped 0 bases and J dropped 4; count of bases not matched to a gene: 4. The CDR3 reads CASSVDRDRGYNEQFF. The CDR3 bases are TGTGCCAGCAGCGTAGATCGGGACAGGGGATACAATGAGCAGTTCTTC.

The chain recombines TRBV2 with TRBJ1-2; D gene uncertain. The CDR3 consists of 14 residues. Deletions cut 6 bases from V and 3 bases from J, with 14 bases between. CDR1 is SNHLY and CDR2 is FYNNEI in the germline V gene. Here the CDR3 DNA reads TGTGCCAGCAGGGACCAGCAGGCGGACTATGGCTACACCTTC. Translation: CASRDQQADYGYTF.

J is TRBJ2-7 and V is TRBV4-1, with D unclear. From germline, CDR1 is MGHRA and CDR2 YSYEKL. Trimming took off 1 base at V and 6 bases at J, with 10 bases between the two ends. There are 13 residues in the CDR3. CDR3 loop: CASSQVLGSEQYF. The CDR3, as DNA: TGCGCCAGCAGCCAAGTCCTTGGTTCCGAGCAGTACTTC.

The J gene is TRBJ2-7, the V gene TRBV28; TRBD1 aligns across 8 bases. CDR3 length equals 14 residues. CDR1 is MDHEN, CDR2 SYDVKM, per germline. V lost 6 bases and J lost 0; bases outside the gene matches: 4. For the CDR3, the DNA is TGTGCCAGCAGCCTAACAGGGGGCTCCTACGAGCAGTACTTC. Its protein is CASSLTGGSYEQYF.

J is TRBJ1-6 and V is TRBV27; the D is unclear. There are 17 residues in the CDR3. Germline V lookup: CDR1 MNHEY, CDR2 SMNVEV (reference sequence). Trimming removed 0 bases at V and 0 bases at J, with 9 bases between. CDR3 bases: TGTGCCAGCAGTTTATCGCCTACGACCTCCTATAATTCACCCCTCCACTTT. As protein: CASSLSPTTSYNSPLHF.

The table lists this clone with a few counts. The J gene is TRBJ2-5, the V gene TRBV19, with unresolved D. The CDR3 is 13 amino acids. The V end was cut by 9 bases, the J end by 5 bases, with 16 bases between. In germline, CDR1 is LNHDA, CDR2 SQIVND (reference sequence). As DNA, the CDR3 is TGTGCCAGCGCTTCCCGAGGCGGTGAGACCCAGTACTTC. It is translated as CASASRGGETQYF.

This clone was counted between two and nine times. V gene TRBV18 combines with J gene TRBJ1-5, with 8 bases fitting TRBD1. The V and J ends lost 2 bases and 6 bases, in that order; junction bases with no gene match: 3. From germline, CDR1 is KGHSH and CDR2 LQKENI. This CDR3 region has 14 residues. The CDR3 nucleotides read TGTGCCAGCTCACCAGACAGGGGTGGTCAGCCCCAGCATTTT. This translates into CASSPDRGGQPQHF.

V usage is TRBV18 and J usage is TRBJ1-5; maybe TRBD1 (5 bases). Trimming took 5 bases from V and 5 from J, leaving 10 bases between them. The length of the CDR3 is 13 residues. CDR1 and CDR2 from the germline V gene are KGHSH and LQKENI. The CDR3 reads CASSSGGDQPQHF. The CDR3 nucleotides are TGTGCCAGCTCATCCGGGGGGGATCAGCCCCAGCATTTT.

The chain employs TRBV20-1 and TRBJ1-5, with a weak D call TRBD1 (5 bases). V was cut by 3 bases and J by 4 bases, with 19 bases left in between. This CDR3 has 16 residues. Germline values: CDR1 DFQATT, CDR2 SNEGSKA (reference sequence). CDR3 DNA sequence: TGCAGTGCTAGTGAGGCCCAGGGTACGAAGAATCAGCCCCAGCATTTT. Residues: CSASEAQGTKNQPQHF.

This clone was detected only once. This rearrangement joins TRBV5-1 to TRBJ1-2; 7 nucleotides agree with TRBD1. The CDR3 is 15 amino acids. The germline gives CDR1 SGHRS, CDR2 YFSETQ. With 4 bases clipped from V and 6 bases from J, the junction kept 12 bases outside the gene matches. The CDR3 DNA reads TGCGCCAGCAGCCCCGGGACAGATCGGTTTAATGGCTACACCTTC. It codes for CASSPGTDRFNGYTF.

This chain uses TRBV28 with TRBJ1-4, with D possibly being TRBD1 (5 bases). Germline assignment: CDR1 MDHEN and CDR2 SYDVKM. V lost 8 bases and J lost 1, with 11 bases in between. The CDR3 loop spans 14 amino acids. The CDR3 reads CASQPGGTNEKLFF. CDR3 nucleotide sequence: TGTGCCAGCCAGCCGGGGGGAACTAATGAAAAACTGTTTTTT.

V usage is TRBV10-1 and J usage is TRBJ1-5; D not resolved. V was trimmed by 6 bases and J by 0 bases, leaving 15 bases between them. The length of the CDR3 is 16 residues. Germline loops: CDR1 WNHNN, CDR2 SYGVQD (reference sequence). As DNA, the CDR3 is TGCGCCAGCAGGGTTTTCCCGCCAAATAGCAATCAGCCCCAGCATTTT. It translates to CASRVFPPNSNQPQHF.

This clone has only a few counts. The rearrangement uses TRBV10-1 and TRBJ1-1, with a possible D match to TRBD1 (5 bases). Trimming took off 0 bases at V and 0 bases at J, with 11 bases between the two ends. There are 16 residues in the CDR3. Germline V gene sequence: CDR1 WNHNN, CDR2 SYGVQD (reference sequence). The CDR3 region has the DNA TGCGCCAGCAGTGAGTCGGACGGACACATGAACACTGAAGCTTTCTTT. This codes for CASSESDGHMNTEAFF.